The sequence of this TCR beta chain was determined in a study of cytomegalovirus exposure and HLA in healthy donors. General study results and limits: Some TCR beta chains (approximately 180 of them) were listed as cytomegalovirus-associated.

V dropped 0 bases and J dropped 0 bases, with 9 bases sitting between them. The CDR3 length is 16 residues. Per germline, CDR1 LGHNA and CDR2 YNFKEQ. Assay: immunoSEQ multiplex PCR; the TCRdb copy retains only in-frame clones and omits some. The sample comprises 150,000 or so clones, around 84% of which are singletons, and approximately 2.2% rests with the top ten. This clone was counted a few times. The antigen is unknown. The sample comprised PBMCs. The sequence was collected from a human donor in good health. The chain is built from TRBV4-2 and TRBJ2-1; the D gene is possibly TRBD2 (6 bases). In nucleotides, the CDR3 is TGTGCCAGCAGCCAAGATTCCGGGAGCTCCTACAATGAGCAGTTCTTC. It codes for CASSQDSGSSYNEQFF.